Detailed here is one T cell receptor (beta chain). TCR beta CDR3 regions were amplified from RNA. TCR CDR3 regions were first amplified by RT-PCR with HTBI primers. MiXCR, applied by TCRdb to the multiplex PCR reads, yields one record per CDR3 protein. Seen here are around 620,000 distinct CDR3 sequences, approximately 15% observed once, and the top ten hold roughly 7%. Active moderate-to-severe ophthalmopathy, Clinical Activity Score at least 3, NOSPECS at least 4, under 3 months' duration. In making diagnoses, clinical symptoms, serum thyroxine and TRAb, thyroid ultrasound and orbital computed tomography were all used. The data stem from a study of T cells in Graves' hyperthyroidism and ophthalmopathy. The source is a woman aged 18-29 years with Graves' ophthalmopathy. The sequenced sample consisted of blood.

CDR3 in amino acids: CASSFAGSSGANVLTF. The CDR3 bases are TGTGCCAGCAGCTTTGCGGGGAGCTCTGGGGCCAACGTCCTGACTTTC. The V call is TRBV7-6, the J call TRBJ2-6, with D tentatively TRBD2 (6 bases). This CDR3 is 16 amino acids long. The germline V gene has CDR1 SGHVS and CDR2 FNYEAQ. V was pared by 3 bases and J by 0 bases, with 9 bases between.